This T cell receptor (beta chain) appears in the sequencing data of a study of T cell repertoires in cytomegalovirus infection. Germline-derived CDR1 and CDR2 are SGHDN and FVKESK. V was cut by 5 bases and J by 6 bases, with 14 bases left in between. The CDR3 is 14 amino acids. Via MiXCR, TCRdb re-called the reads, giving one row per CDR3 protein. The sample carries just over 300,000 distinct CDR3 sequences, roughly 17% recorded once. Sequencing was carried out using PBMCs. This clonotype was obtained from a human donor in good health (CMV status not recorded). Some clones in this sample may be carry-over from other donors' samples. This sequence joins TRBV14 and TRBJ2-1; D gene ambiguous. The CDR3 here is CASSFLNPGNEQFF. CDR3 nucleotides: TGTGCCAGCAGCTTCTTAAACCCGGGCAATGAGCAGTTCTTC. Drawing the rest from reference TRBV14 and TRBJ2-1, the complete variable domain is EAGVTQFPSHSVIEKGQTVTLRCDPISGHDNLYWYRRVMGKEIKFLLHFVKESKQDESGMPNNRFLAERTGGTYSTLKVQPAELEDSGVYFCASSFLNPGNEQFFGPGTRLTVL.